These T cell receptor beta chains were read from a single sample in a study of CD8+CD57+ T cells in acquired aplastic anemia. TCRdb called the reads again in MiXCR, with one record for every CDR3 protein. The sample consists of approximately 250,000 distinct CDR3 sequences, approximately 80% of them appearing once. Source material: sorted CD4+, CD8+, or CD8+CD57+ T cells (not recorded which) from PBMCs. These receptors all stem from a human donor with aplastic anemia. Both conserved end residues are part of each CDR3. The D gene is left open where the match is weak. Clone sizes are given selectively: once, few, many, or a class where the clone is expanded.

v_gene	d_gene	abundance	j_gene	CDR3aa	CDR3nt
TRBV7-2	TRBD2	-	TRBJ2-5	CASSFWSGGQGETQYF	TGTGCCAGCAGCTTTTGGAGCGGGGGCCAGGGAGAGACCCAGTACTTC
TRBV4-1	-	-	TRBJ1-3	CASSQEGLAGNTIYF	TGCGCCAGCAGCCAAGAGGGACTAGCGGGAAACACCATATATTTT
TRBV15	TRBD2	-	TRBJ2-3	CASSRRGGARVKYF	TGTGCCAGCAGCCGACGCGGGGGGGCCCGGGTCAAGTATTTT
TRBV5-1	-	once	TRBJ2-3	CASSVGQINTTQYF	TGTGCCAGCAGCGTCGGGCAGATAAACACTACGCAGTATTTT
TRBV11-1	-	-	TRBJ2-3	CASSQGRESTDTQYF	TGTGCCAGCAGCCAAGGCAGGGAGAGCACAGATACGCAGTATTTT
TRBV7-9	TRBD2	-	TRBJ2-5	CASSLDRSGGGDEYF	TGTGCCAGCAGCTTAGACAGAAGCGGGGGGGGCGATGAGTACTTC
TRBV7-9	-	-	TRBJ1-5	CACGVAYNHEPQHF	TGTGCCTGCGGTGTAGCGTATAACCATGAGCCCCAGCATTTT
TRBV11-3	-	-	TRBJ1-5	CASSLDGLGRQPQHF	TGTGCCAGCAGCTTAGATGGATTAGGACGTCAGCCCCAGCATTTT
TRBV7-8	-	once	TRBJ1-1	CASSLDRRPDTEAFF	TGTGCCAGCAGCTTAGATCGGAGACCCGACACTGAGGCTTTCTTT
TRBV24-1	-	-	TRBJ2-2	CATLAKNTGELFF	TGTGCCACCTTGGCCAAGAACACCGGGGAGCTGTTTTTT
TRBV7-2	-	once	TRBJ2-1	CASSQSGAGHYNEQFF	TGTGCCAGCAGCCAATCTGGTGCGGGGCACTACAACGAGCAGTTCTTC
TRBV29-1	TRBD1	few	TRBJ2-5	CSVDGTGQETQYF	TGCAGCGTTGACGGGACAGGGCAAGAGACCCAGTACTTC
TRBV7-8	-	once	TRBJ2-4	CASGLAGNIDTF	TGTGCCAGCGGCTTAGCTGGGAATATTGATACCTTC
TRBV5-4	TRBD2	-	TRBJ2-1	CASIGSSGGFFNEQFF	TGTGCCAGCATAGGGTCGAGCGGGGGGTTTTTCAATGAGCAGTTCTTC
TRBV7-9	-	-	TRBJ1-1	CASRIKATADDHAFF	TGTGCCAGCAGAATAAAGGCCACCGCCGATGATCACGCTTTCTTT
TRBV2	-	-	TRBJ1-6	CASRAEGASYNSPLHF	TGTGCCAGCAGGGCCGAGGGCGCCTCTTATAATTCACCCCTCCACTTT